The T cell receptor beta chain under discussion was sequenced for a study of cytomegalovirus exposure and HLA in healthy donors (dated by TCRdb to 2016 to 2017). Context from the whole study: In an earlier analysis of some 550 of the donors, 276 Gb of sequence data and some 100 million unique TCR beta sequences from 150 million to 200 million T cells were reported. An early release that covered several hundred HLA-typed donors contained about 290 gigabases of sequencing data and some 87 million unique TCR sequences. The genetic ancestry cluster associated with self-reported Caucasian donors included 70% to 85% of the roughly 400 genotyped donors. The aim of the study was to test whether cataloging public T cell receptors could identify signatures of past pathogen exposure. Using immunosequencing, the study profiled T cell repertoires from 500 to 800 subjects and related those repertoires to cytomegalovirus serostatus. Besides the first cohort of roughly 660 subjects, a separate validation cohort made up of 90 to 150 different subjects was used. High-throughput TCR immunosequencing, statistical association of individual TCRs with disease status, and machine learning were combined to predict cytomegalovirus infection status. A later analysis re-analyzed previously published TCR beta repertoires from 650 to 800 donors and added high-resolution HLA genotyping to study TCR occurrence patterns. The later analysis used no new phenotypic data to find candidate immune exposures, relying instead on TCR beta sequences and their occurrence across donors. In an earlier analysis of roughly 600 of the donors, high-throughput TCR beta sequencing was used to judge whether each TCR beta V gene segment behaved as functional or pseudogenic. Alongside the repertoire data, information on donor age, sex, ethnicity and CMV serostatus was compiled. A later genetic analysis took genome-wide SNP genotypes for about 55% of the 666 donors and used that subset as a discovery cohort. Every discovery cohort repertoire had been produced on one sequencing platform. Class I and class II HLA loci were covered by the typing at four-digit resolution. Typing coverage differed by locus: A, B, C, DRB1 and DQB1 were typed in about 620-630 donors, DQA1 in approximately 520, DPA1 in 600 to 610, and DPB1 in just under 490. Because of strong linkage in the cohort, five DR-DQ haplotypes were treated as single units for association and clustering. Among some 410 genotyped donors of the cohort, an average of 235,054 unique TCR beta nucleotide sequences were sequenced per donor, roughly 20% of them non-productive.

The cohort comprised 550 to 700 healthy bone marrow donors. At the time of sampling, all cohort members were nominally healthy, though unrecorded immune exposures were likely present. The donor was CMV seronegative and belonged to the group of 352 seronegative cohort members. A peripheral blood sample was collected from each donor, and TCR beta sequencing was performed on peripheral blood mononuclear cells. The Qiagen DNeasy Blood Extraction Kit was used to extract genomic DNA from the blood cell samples. Concerning this clone itself: Its recognized antigen is unknown. No base qualities exist here, and no much larger clone lies one base off it.

The CDR3, cysteine through phenylalanine, is 14 amino acids long. The DNA shown is the 42-base CDR3, in frame from base 1. V is reduced by 7 bases and J by 4 bases, leaving a spacing of 16 bases between them. The germline V gene (reference sequence) gives CDR1 as LNHDA and CDR2 as SQIVND. Libraries came from the immunoSEQ multiplex PCR assay. For the multiplex PCR, a mixture combining 60 forward primers for TCR Vbeta segments and 13 reverse primers for TCR Jbeta segments was used. A multiplex PCR assay on genomic DNA amplified the CDR3 region of rearranged TCR beta genes. On the Illumina HiSeq System, the amplified TCR beta libraries were sequenced as 87-base-pair reads. The source study handled its data this way. Across the 666 repertoires, a later analysis counted approximately 75 million unique TCR beta chains, some 11 million of which were shared by at least two donors. A nearest-neighbor algorithm error-corrected the raw reads and collapsed the reads into unique sequences, merging closely related sequences to remove PCR and sequencing errors. CDR3 sequences were aligned to IMGT reference sequences to assign V, D and J gene segments. Each retained sequence needed at least a six-nucleotide match to both a V gene segment and a J gene segment. Rearrangements were called productive when the CDR3 lacked stop codons and stayed in frame with V and J; all others were non-productive. Following IMGT convention, CDR3 was defined as the stretch from the second conserved V-encoded cysteine to the conserved J-encoded phenylalanine. Sequences without an unambiguous match to a single V gene segment were excluded from the earlier analysis of about 630 of the donors. An earlier analysis of 500 to 600 of the donors classified V segments as functional when productive rearrangements were above 56.7% and as segregating when the standard deviation between donors was above 5%. To diagnose cytomegalovirus status from the catalog of TCR beta chain sequences, a statistical classification framework was built. In a later analysis, TCR nucleotide sequences were compared against IMGT/GENE-DB human TR gene sequences so that V and J genes could be assigned. A later analysis assigned CDR3 sequences and most-parsimonious VDJ recombination scenarios with the TCRdist pipeline. In a later analysis, every TCR beta chain was defined by the combination of its CDR3 amino acid sequence and its V-gene family, and reads without a unique V-gene family were dropped. In a later analysis, around 600 highly shared, low-generation-probability nucleotide sequences were removed to address suspected cross-contamination and a sequencing artifact. A later analysis calculated a clonal expansion index for each public chain from normalized within-repertoire ranks of inferred template counts. Generation probabilities in a later analysis came from a VDJ recombination model fitted to out-of-frame rearrangements, and those results were checked against IGoR. A later analysis scored TCR-TCR, TCR-HLA and TCR-CMV co-occurrence with hypergeometric tests, applying a repertoire-size bias correction to TCR pairs. A later analysis estimated false discovery rates by permuting HLA or CMV assignments 20 times. In a later analysis, co-occurring TCRs were grouped using DBSCAN, with TCRdist sequence similarity added in when clustering inside HLA-allele-positive subsets. For co-occurrence clustering, repertoires with fewer than 30,000 or more than 120,000 public chains were excluded, along with 4 to 6 repertoires with anomalous nucleotide sharing. As stored in TCRdb, this immuneACCESS dataset retains in-frame rearrangements with V and J assigned. A fraction of the clones does not appear; measured against another copy, unresolved V genes explain less than half of the discrepancy, and the remainder lacks a known reason. V, J and clone size were drawn from that table, and D and trimming were deduced from the DNA. The sample table lists 85,000 to 130,000 clones, approximately 80% of them with a count of one. 1.6% of the sample rests with the top ten.

Results the study describes overall, beyond this receptor: Linkage disequilibrium might explain the correlated functional status among segregating V segments, but an unknown experimental factor could not be excluded. A further reported finding was that TCR beta sequences accurately predicted the HLA-A and HLA-B alleles for most subjects in the first cohort. Most TCR sequences were seen in very few donors, while some public TCRs were found in many individuals. The earlier analysis of a few hundred of the donors excluded 15 to 20 rarely observed V segments, including chromosome 9 orphons, because counts were too low. In a later analysis, HLA-associated TCR beta chains were found to be more clonally expanded and to have lower generation probabilities than equally common non-associated chains. In an earlier analysis of about 550 of the donors, most TCR beta V segments were observed in productive rearrangements about 87% or about 30% of the time, broadly matching IMGT annotations. A later analysis reported that several top co-occurrence clusters appeared linked to parvovirus B19, influenza, CMV and Epstein-Barr virus. When HLA alleles, especially DR and DQ, strongly co-occurred, attributing TCR associations to individual alleles was difficult. The authors suggested that the approach could potentially be extended to other disease states and immunological phenotypes. Immune exposure information for the cohort was limited to CMV serostatus. In a later genetic analysis, fewer N-insertions in productive TCRs were reported among donors in an Asian-associated ancestry cluster than the roughly 640-donor mean. In a later analysis, TCR association rates were found to vary across HLA loci, with the most associated TCRs seen for DRB1 alleles and the fewest for HLA-C alleles. In a later analysis, most CMV-associated TCR beta chains were found to appear HLA-restricted, with HLA associations seemingly driven largely by CMV exposure. The classifier was reported to diagnose cytomegalovirus status with high specificity and sensitivity in both the original and validation cohorts. In a later analysis, some 18,000 TCR beta sequences were associated with specific HLA alleles at a false discovery rate of 0.05. Only TCR beta chains were sequenced in this cohort, and the absence of alpha or paired-chain data limited detectable features. The study gave a list of 150 to 200 TCR beta chains associated with cytomegalovirus. Because HLA typing was unavailable for some donors at each locus, only the typed subset was used in association tests. The 87-base-pair reads could not distinguish some IMGT-functional V segments, including TRBV6-2 and TRBV6-3, so those segments were excluded. A few of the identified cytomegalovirus-associated TCR beta chains were confirmed in vitro to be specific for cytomegalovirus antigens. A cluster of highly shared sequence variants was judged likely to represent a technical artifact of the sequencing pipeline. V-gene and J-gene trimming of TCR beta chains was associated with a missense DCLRE1C variant in a later genetic analysis, and the association was replicated in an independent cohort. Sequencing depth was assumed to be roughly uniform across donors in the presence/absence analyses, though that assumption may not hold.

The chain links TRBV19 with TRBJ1-1, with the D gene not confidently named. The receptor comes from a man aged 45-65 years in good health and CMV-seronegative. Material: PBMCs. The CDR3 corresponds to CASKDTGIGTEAFF. The DNA reads as follows: TGTGCCAGTAAGGATACGGGGATAGGCACTGAAGCTTTCTTT.